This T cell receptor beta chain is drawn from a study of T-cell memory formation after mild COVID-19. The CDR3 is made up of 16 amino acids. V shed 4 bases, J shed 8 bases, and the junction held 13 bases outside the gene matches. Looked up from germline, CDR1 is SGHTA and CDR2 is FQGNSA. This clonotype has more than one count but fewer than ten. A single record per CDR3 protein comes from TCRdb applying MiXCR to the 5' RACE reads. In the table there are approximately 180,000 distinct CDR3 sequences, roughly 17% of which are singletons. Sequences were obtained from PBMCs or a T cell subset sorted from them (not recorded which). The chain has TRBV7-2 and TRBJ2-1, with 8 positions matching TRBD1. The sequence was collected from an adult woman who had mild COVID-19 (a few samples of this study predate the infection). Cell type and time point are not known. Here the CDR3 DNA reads TGTGCCAGCAGCTCACCCTCGGACAGGGCGAGGTATGAGCAGTTCTTC. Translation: CASSSPSDRARYEQFF. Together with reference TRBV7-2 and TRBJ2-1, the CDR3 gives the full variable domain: GAGVSQSPSNKVTEKGKDVELRCDPISGHTALYWYRQSLGQGLEFLIYFQGNSAPDKSGLPSDRFSAERTGGSVSTLTIQRTQQEDSAVYLCASSSPSDRARYEQFFGPGTRLTVL.